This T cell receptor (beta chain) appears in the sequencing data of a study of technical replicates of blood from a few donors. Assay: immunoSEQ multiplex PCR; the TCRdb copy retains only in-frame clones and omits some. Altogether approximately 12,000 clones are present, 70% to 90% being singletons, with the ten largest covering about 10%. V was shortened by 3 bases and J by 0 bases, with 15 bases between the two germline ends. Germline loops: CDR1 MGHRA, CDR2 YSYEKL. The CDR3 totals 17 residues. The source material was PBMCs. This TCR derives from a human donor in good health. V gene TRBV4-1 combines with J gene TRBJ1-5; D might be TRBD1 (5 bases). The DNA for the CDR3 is TGCGCCAGCAGCCATAATCCAGACAGTGATAGCAATCAGCCCCAGCATTTT. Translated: CASSHNPDSDSNQPQHF.